Below, 8 T cell receptor beta chains from the same sample are listed, as sequenced in a study of T cells after yellow fever vaccination. TCRdb reanalysed the 5' RACE reads using MiXCR and keeps one entry per CDR3 protein. Of 240,000 or so distinct CDR3 sequences in the sample, 6.9% are singletons; the top ten hold roughly 0.9%. The source material was CD4+ T cells sorted from PBMCs, sampled 15 days after the yellow fever booster vaccination. The receptor set was obtained from a man younger than 45 who received the YFV17D yellow fever vaccine.

Ten or more counts support this clonotype. The chain has TRBV29-1 and TRBJ2-7; TRBD2 aligns across 10 bases. Germline V gene lookup returns CDR1 SQVTM and CDR2 ANQGSEA. CDR3 length equals 13 residues. V was pared by 7 bases and J by 1 base, with 4 bases of the junction left unmatched. Written as DNA, the CDR3 is TGCAGCGCCGAACTAGCGGGATCCTACGAGCAGTACTTC. Protein: CSAELAGSYEQYF.

This clonotype was seen many times. The rearrangement links TRBV27 to TRBJ1-5; D not certain. This CDR3 region has 14 residues. Germline V lookup: CDR1 MNHEY, CDR2 SMNVEV (reference sequence). The germline V and J ends were trimmed by 3 bases and 0 bases, with 6 bases remaining between them. CDR3 nucleotide sequence: TGTGCCAGCAGTTTTGAAGCTAGCAATCAGCCCCAGCATTTT. It is translated as CASSFEASNQPQHF.

This chain joins TRBV11-2 and TRBJ2-1, with 12 bases that match TRBD2. Germline CDR1 SGHAT, CDR2 FQNNGV. Trimming cost V 4 bases and J 3 bases; bases outside gene matches: 4. This CDR3 spans 16 amino acids. The CDR3 sequence: CASSSSGRAIYNEQFF. CDR3 nucleotides: TGTGCCAGCAGCTCTAGCGGGAGGGCTATCTACAATGAGCAGTTCTTC.

In its sample, this clonotype was seen a few times. The J gene is TRBJ2-5, the V gene TRBV5-4; maybe TRBD1 (6 bases). Trimming shortened V by 2 bases and J by 2 bases, and 10 bases separated the two germline ends. This CDR3 contains 14 residues. The V gene's germline CDR1 is SGHNT and CDR2 YYREEE (reference sequence). The CDR3: CASSLSTGQETQYF. The CDR3 region has the DNA TGTGCCAGCAGCTTATCAACAGGGCAAGAGACCCAGTACTTC.

V is TRBV5-1 and J is TRBJ1-1; 7 bases line up with TRBD1. The CDR3 is 13 residues long. Germline trimming cut 4 bases from V and 4 bases from J; bases unmatched to any gene: 4. Germline V gene lookup returns CDR1 SGHRS and CDR2 YFSETQ. The CDR3: CASSLTGFTEAFF. In DNA, the CDR3 is TGCGCCAGCAGCCTGACAGGGTTCACTGAAGCTTTCTTT.

This clonotype was observed at least ten times. The chain employs TRBV4-2 and TRBJ2-6; D assignment may be TRBD1 or TRBD2 (5 bases each). This CDR3 is built from 16 residues. Trimming left V 0 bases short and J 4 bases short, with 10 bases between. The germline CDR1 and CDR2 sequences are LGHNA and YNFKEQ. In DNA, the CDR3 is TGTGCCAGCAGCCAAGAAGGGACGGGGGGGGCCAACGTCCTGACTTTC. Amino acid sequence: CASSQEGTGGANVLTF.

This clonotype was counted ten times or more. The chain links TRBV14 to TRBJ1-1; D is ambiguous. From germline, CDR1 is SGHDN and CDR2 FVKESK. CDR3 length: 13 residues. V gave up 0 bases and J gave up 11 bases, with 13 bases separating them. In DNA form, the CDR3 reads TGTGCCAGCAGCCAAGATCTCACGTCGATCGCTTTCTTT. Translated, it gives CASSQDLTSIAFF.

This clonotype was recorded at least ten times. This sequence joins TRBV24-1 and TRBJ2-3, with TRBD2 matching over 7 bases. Germline V gives CDR1 KGHDR, CDR2 SFDVKD. The CDR3 has 16 residues. The trim removed 1 base at V and 7 bases at J, leaving 10 bases unmatched. The CDR3 loop is CATSDFSGLQTNTQYF. The CDR3 nucleotides are TGTGCCACCAGTGATTTTAGCGGGCTCCAGACGAATACGCAGTATTTT.